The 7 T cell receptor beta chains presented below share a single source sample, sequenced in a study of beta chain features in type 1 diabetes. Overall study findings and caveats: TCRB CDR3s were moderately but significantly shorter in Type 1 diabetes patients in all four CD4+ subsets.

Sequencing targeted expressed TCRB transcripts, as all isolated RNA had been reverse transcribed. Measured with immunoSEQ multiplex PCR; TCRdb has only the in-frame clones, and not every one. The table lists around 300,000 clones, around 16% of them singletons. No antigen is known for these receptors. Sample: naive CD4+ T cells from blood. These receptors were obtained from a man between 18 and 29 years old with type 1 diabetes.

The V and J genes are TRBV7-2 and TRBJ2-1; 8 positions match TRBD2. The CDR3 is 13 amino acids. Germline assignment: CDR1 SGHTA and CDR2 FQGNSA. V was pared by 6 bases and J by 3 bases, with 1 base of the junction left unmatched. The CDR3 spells CASRRGVYNEQFF. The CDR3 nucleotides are TGTGCCAGCAGGCGGGGGGTCTACAATGAGCAGTTCTTC.

Written as DNA, the CDR3 is TGTGCCAGCAGCTCTAGCGGTCAAGAGACCCAGTACTTC. As protein: CASSSSGQETQYF. The rearrangement joins TRBV7-9 to TRBJ2-5, with 7 bases aligning to TRBD2. The CDR3 has 13 residues. From germline, CDR1 is SEHNR and CDR2 FQNEAQ (reference sequence). Trimming at V came to 4 bases and at J to 2 bases, leaving 1 base not matched to a gene.

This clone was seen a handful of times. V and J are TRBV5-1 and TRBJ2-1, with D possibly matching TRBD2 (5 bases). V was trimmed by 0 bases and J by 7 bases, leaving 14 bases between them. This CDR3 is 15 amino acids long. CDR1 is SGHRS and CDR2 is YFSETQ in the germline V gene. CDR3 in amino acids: CASSLASGRGNEQFF. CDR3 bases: TGCGCCAGCAGCTTGGCGAGCGGTAGAGGTAATGAGCAGTTCTTC.

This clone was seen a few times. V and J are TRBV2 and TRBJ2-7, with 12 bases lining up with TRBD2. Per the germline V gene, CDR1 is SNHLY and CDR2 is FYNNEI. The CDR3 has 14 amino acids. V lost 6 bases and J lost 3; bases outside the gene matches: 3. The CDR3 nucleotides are TGTGCCAGCAGGAGGACTAGCGGGGTCTACGAGCAGTACTTC. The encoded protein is CASRRTSGVYEQYF.

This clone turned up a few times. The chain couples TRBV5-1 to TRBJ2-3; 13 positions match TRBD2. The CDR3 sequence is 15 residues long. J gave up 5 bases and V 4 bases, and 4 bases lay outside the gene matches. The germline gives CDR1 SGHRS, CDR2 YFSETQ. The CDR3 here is CASSAGTSGEDTQYF. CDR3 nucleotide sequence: TGCGCCAGCAGCGCCGGGACTAGCGGGGAAGATACGCAGTATTTT.

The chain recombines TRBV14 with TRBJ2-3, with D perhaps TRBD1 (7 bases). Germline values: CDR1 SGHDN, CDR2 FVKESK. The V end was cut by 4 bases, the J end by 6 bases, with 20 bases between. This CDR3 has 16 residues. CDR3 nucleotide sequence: TGTGCCAGCAGCCCGGGACAGCGGGCCCGTTGGGATACGCAGTATTTT. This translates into CASSPGQRARWDTQYF.

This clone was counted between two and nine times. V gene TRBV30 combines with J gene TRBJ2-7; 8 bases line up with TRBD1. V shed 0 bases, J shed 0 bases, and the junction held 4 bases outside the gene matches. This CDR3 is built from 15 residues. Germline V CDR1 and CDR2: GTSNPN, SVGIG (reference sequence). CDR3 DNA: TGTGCCTGGAGTGTAGGACAGGGAGGCTCCTACGAGCAGTACTTC. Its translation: CAWSVGQGGSYEQYF.